Listed here are 25 T cell receptor beta chains from one sample, sequenced in a study of T cells in Graves' hyperthyroidism and ophthalmopathy. Regions amplified from RNA transcripts were the TCR beta CDR3 regions. HTBI primers drove first-round RT-PCR of the TCR CDR3. TCRdb re-analysed the multiplex PCR reads in MiXCR, keeping a single row per CDR3 protein. The sample has about 350,000 distinct CDR3 sequences, roughly 13% seen once. What was sequenced was blood. The receptors shown here come from a woman between 40 and 50 years old with Graves' ophthalmopathy.

There are many counts of this clonotype. This chain connects TRBV2 to TRBJ2-1; 9 nucleotides align to TRBD2. This CDR3 is built from 14 residues. Germline values: CDR1 SNHLY, CDR2 FYNNEI. Losses at the gene ends were 8 bases for V and 4 bases for J; bases not matched to a gene: 6. CDR3 residues: CASPRRGGYNEQFF. In nucleotides, the CDR3 is TGTGCCAGCCCAAGGCGGGGGGGATACAATGAGCAGTTCTTC.

This clonotype was counted between two and nine times. This chain links TRBV29-1 with TRBJ1-2; D may be TRBD1 (5 bases). Germline V gene lookup returns CDR1 SQVTM and CDR2 ANQGSEA. Trimming removed 3 bases at V and 6 bases at J, with 20 bases between. The CDR3 is made up of 15 amino acids. CDR3 in amino acids: CSVERDPNRWDGYTF. The CDR3 nucleotides are TGCAGCGTTGAGAGAGACCCCAACAGGTGGGATGGCTACACCTTC. The variable domain in full, with the rest retrieved from reference TRBV29-1 and TRBJ1-2, is SAVISQKPSRDICQRGTSLTIQCQVDSQVTMMFWYRQQPGQSLTLIATANQGSEATYESGFVIDKFPISRPNLTFSTLTVSNMSPEDSSIYLCSVERDPNRWDGYTFGSGTRLTVV.

This clonotype was counted only a few times. The chain recombines TRBV6-2 or TRBV6-3 with TRBJ2-3; tentatively, D is TRBD1 (6 bases). CDR1 MNHEY and CDR2 SVGEGT come from the germline V gene. This CDR3 has 15 residues. V was pared by 2 bases and J by 0 bases, with 9 bases between. The CDR3 loop is CASSYVDRSTDTQYF. CDR3 sequence (DNA): TGTGCCAGCAGTTACGTCGACAGGAGCACAGATACGCAGTATTTT.

The table lists this clonotype with many counts. The chain recombines TRBV11-3 with TRBJ2-5, with D possibly being TRBD1 (6 bases). V was shortened by 1 base and J by 4 bases, with 13 bases between the two germline ends. The germline CDR1 and CDR2 sequences are SGHNT and YENEEA. This CDR3 is built from 15 residues. In DNA form, the CDR3 reads TGTGCCAGCAGCTTAGCTACCAGGGGTAGAGAGACCCAGTACTTC. This encodes CASSLATRGRETQYF.

The genes are TRBV20-1 and TRBJ2-5, with 7 positions matching TRBD2. Per germline, CDR1 DFQATT and CDR2 SNEGSKA (reference sequence). The V segment lost 3 bases and the J segment 1 base; nucleotides outside the gene matches: 2. The CDR3 is 13 residues long. The CDR3 sequence is CSASRTSQETQYF. Written as DNA, the CDR3 is TGCAGTGCTAGCCGGACTAGCCAAGAGACCCAGTACTTC.

V and J are TRBV27 and TRBJ2-1; TRBD2 agrees at 9 bases. Losses at the gene ends were 3 bases for V and 10 bases for J; bases not matched to a gene: 16. The CDR3 extends over 17 amino acids. CDR1 is MNHEY and CDR2 is SMNVEV in the germline V gene (reference sequence). CDR3 residues: CASSFRDSGSVAGEQFF. In DNA, the CDR3 is TGTGCCAGCAGTTTTAGGGATAGCGGGAGCGTAGCTGGAGAGCAGTTCTTC.

V and J are TRBV7-9 and TRBJ1-6; D perhaps matches TRBD1 (5 bases). Germline CDR1 and CDR2: SEHNR and FQNEAQ (reference sequence). There are 12 residues in the CDR3. V lost 6 bases and J lost 9, with 9 bases in between. The CDR3 DNA sequence: TGTGCCAGCAGTTCGGGGACTTCACCCCTCCACTTT. Protein sequence: CASSSGTSPLHF. Full variable domain (missing parts from reference TRBV7-9 and TRBJ1-6): DTGVSQNPRHKITKRGQNVTFRCDPISEHNRLYWYRQTLGQGPEFLTYFQNEAQLEKSRLLSDRFSAERPKGSFSTLEIQRTEQGDSAMYLCASSSGTSPLHFGNGTRLTVT.

The sample holds many counts of this clonotype. V usage is TRBV6-2 or TRBV6-3 and J usage is TRBJ1-5, with a tentative D call TRBD1 (6 bases). CDR3 length: 15 amino acids. Trimming took off 5 bases at V and 7 bases at J, with 18 bases between the two ends. The germline V gene encodes CDR1 MNHEY and CDR2 SVGEGT. The CDR3 spells CASSRTPGARQPQHF. DNA of the CDR3: TGTGCCAGCAGTCGAACCCCAGGGGCGAGGCAGCCCCAGCATTTT.

This clonotype was observed at least ten times. V is TRBV28 and J is TRBJ1-5; no clear D. The V gene's germline CDR1 is MDHEN and CDR2 SYDVKM. CDR3 length: 12 residues. V dropped 6 bases and J dropped 0 bases, with 3 bases sitting between them. The CDR3: CASRTSNQPQHF. CDR3 DNA sequence: TGTGCCAGCAGAACTAGCAATCAGCCCCAGCATTTT. Supplemented by reference TRBV28 and TRBJ1-5, the full variable domain reads DVKVTQSSRYLVKRTGEKVFLECVQDMDHENMFWYRQDPGLGLRLIYFSYDVKMKEKGDIPEGYSVSREKKERFSLILESASTNQTSMYLCASRTSNQPQHFGDGTRLSIL.

This clonotype was observed a few times. The genes are TRBV7-9 and TRBJ1-6; perhaps TRBD1 as D (6 bases). Per the germline V gene, CDR1 is SEHNR and CDR2 is FQNEAQ (reference sequence). V was shortened by 4 bases and J by 6 bases, with 16 bases between the two germline ends. This CDR3 has 16 residues. CDR3 in DNA: TGTGCCAGCAGCTCAGAACTCAGGGGAGGTAATTCACCCCTCCACTTT. Its translation is CASSSELRGGNSPLHF.

The table lists this clonotype with many counts. The gene calls are TRBV27 and TRBJ2-1, with TRBD2 matching over 10 bases. Germline V CDR1 and CDR2: MNHEY, SMNVEV (reference sequence). V trimming: 4 bases; J trimming: 4 bases; junction bases outside the gene matches: 7. This CDR3 has 16 amino acids. The CDR3 region is CASSSALAGAYNEQFF. The DNA for the CDR3 is TGTGCCAGCAGTTCCGCTCTAGCGGGGGCTTACAATGAGCAGTTCTTC.

This clonotype appeared many times. The V and J genes are TRBV6-4 and TRBJ1-2, with 7 bases identical to TRBD1. The length of the CDR3 is 14 residues. The J segment lost 4 bases and the V segment lost 7 bases, leaving 9 bases of the junction unmatched. Germline CDR1 is MRHNA and CDR2 is SNTAGT. Written as DNA, the CDR3 is TGTGCCAGCAATGTCCCCGACAGGGCCTATGGCTACACCTTC. Translation gives CASNVPDRAYGYTF.

This clonotype showed up many times. The CDR3 spells CSVDAGGAYNEQFF. As DNA, the CDR3 is TGCAGCGTTGACGCAGGGGGCGCCTACAATGAGCAGTTCTTC. The chain uses TRBV29-1 and TRBJ2-1; 8 bases match TRBD1. Per germline, CDR1 SQVTM and CDR2 ANQGSEA. The CDR3 consists of 14 residues. Losses at the gene ends were 3 bases for V and 2 bases for J; bases not matched to a gene: 3.

V gene TRBV4-1 combines with J gene TRBJ2-3, with TRBD1 matching over 7 bases. J was trimmed by 2 bases and V by 2 bases; bases with no gene match: 10. The CDR3 has 17 amino acids. CDR1 and CDR2 from the germline V gene are MGHRA and YSYEKL. The CDR3 coding sequence is TGCGCCAGCAGCCAAATATTCCGGGACAGCTACACAGATACGCAGTATTTT. Its protein is CASSQIFRDSYTDTQYF.

In this sample, this clonotype turned up many times. The rearrangement uses TRBV12-3 or TRBV12-4 and TRBJ1-2; no firm D call. V was cut by 5 bases and J by 4 bases, with 11 bases left in between. CDR3 length equals 13 residues. In DNA, the CDR3 is TGTGCCAGCAGTGCCGACCGTCCCTATGGCTACACCTTC. Translation: CASSADRPYGYTF.

This clonotype was counted between two and nine times. The chain is built from TRBV19 and TRBJ2-7; D gene uncertain. V was cut by 0 bases and J by 7 bases, with 7 bases left in between. Per germline, CDR1 LNHDA and CDR2 SQIVND (reference sequence). There are 12 residues in the CDR3. CDR3 amino acids: CASSIDGGEQYF. The CDR3 nucleotides are TGTGCCAGTAGTATAGATGGTGGAGAGCAGTACTTC.

This clonotype was counted ten times or more. Here the CDR3 reads CASSPPTGVGGYTF. The CDR3 DNA sequence: TGCGCCAGCAGCCCGCCGACAGGGGTGGGTGGCTACACCTTC. The chain carries TRBV5-1 and TRBJ1-2; 8 nucleotides match TRBD1. Germline-derived CDR1 and CDR2 are SGHRS and YFSETQ. Germline trimming cut 4 bases from V and 7 bases from J; bases unmatched to any gene: 9. The CDR3 has 14 residues.

This sequence joins TRBV3-1 and TRBJ1-2, with D possibly being TRBD1 (6 bases). The germline V gene encodes CDR1 LGHDT and CDR2 YNNKEL (reference sequence). Trimming removed 4 bases from V and 8 bases from J, with 17 bases in between. The CDR3 loop spans 14 amino acids. The CDR3 region is CASSPLEGGRGYTF. CDR3 nucleotide sequence: TGTGCCAGCAGCCCGCTAGAGGGGGGACGCGGCTACACCTTC.

This clonotype was seen just once. The chain joins TRBV25-1 to TRBJ2-7; 7 nucleotides line up with TRBD1. The V gene's germline CDR1 is MGHDK and CDR2 SYGVNS. This CDR3 contains 14 residues. J was trimmed by 4 bases and V by 2 bases; bases with no gene match: 5. The CDR3 here is CASSEAGGWYEQYF. The CDR3 DNA reads TGTGCCAGCAGTGAAGCAGGGGGTTGGTACGAGCAGTACTTC.

This clonotype has at least ten counts. The chain uses TRBV20-1 and TRBJ1-1, with D uncertain. The germline gives CDR1 DFQATT, CDR2 SNEGSKA (reference sequence). Trimming pared 3 bases from V and 7 bases from J, leaving 15 bases between. This CDR3 has 13 amino acids. CDR3 protein: CSASNIRRLEAFF. The CDR3 DNA reads TGCAGTGCTAGTAACATCAGGAGACTTGAAGCTTTCTTT.

The rearrangement links TRBV24-1 to TRBJ2-1; either TRBD1 or TRBD2 may supply D (5 bases each). CDR3 length equals 13 residues. The V and J ends lost 8 bases and 6 bases respectively, with 13 bases between them. Germline CDR1 KGHDR, CDR2 SFDVKD. The CDR3: CATMDVGGNEQFF. The CDR3 DNA reads as TGTGCCACCATGGATGTTGGGGGCAATGAGCAGTTCTTC.

Many counts were recorded for this clonotype. This chain connects TRBV5-4 to TRBJ2-7; D possibly matches TRBD1 or TRBD2 (5 bases each). The CDR3 length is 15 residues. V shed 4 bases and J shed 3 bases, with 17 bases lying between them. CDR1 and CDR2 from the germline V gene are SGHNT and YYREEE (reference sequence). The CDR3 here is CASSVLGVQSYEQYF. For the CDR3, the DNA is TGTGCCAGCAGCGTGTTGGGGGTCCAGAGCTACGAGCAGTACTTC.

This clonotype was picked up a small number of times. Being one base from a much bigger clone, this may be a read error. This sequence joins TRBV7-9 and TRBJ2-1, with 8 positions matching TRBD1. The CDR3 is 13 amino acids. CDR1 SEHNR and CDR2 FQNEAQ come from the germline V gene (reference sequence). The CDR3 DNA is TGTGCCAGCAGCAAGGACAGGGTCAATGGGCAGTTCTTC. Amino acid sequence: CASSKDRVNGQFF.

This clonotype was detected ten times or more. This chain connects TRBV12-5 to TRBJ2-2; D is possibly TRBD1 (6 bases). The CDR3 totals 14 residues. V lost 7 bases to trimming and J lost 2 bases, with 11 bases between them. Germline V gives CDR1 LGHNT, CDR2 FRNRAP. This CDR3 reads CASARQANTGELFF. In DNA form, the CDR3 reads TGTGCTAGTGCCCGACAGGCAAACACCGGGGAGCTGTTTTTT.

V is TRBV19 and J is TRBJ2-1; 8 bases line up with TRBD2. Unmatched junction bases numbered 17, after V lost 10 bases and J lost 12 bases. CDR1 is LNHDA, CDR2 SQIVND, per germline (reference sequence). The CDR3 spans 14 residues. CDR3 loop: CATEDGRATLGQFF. The DNA for the CDR3 is TGTGCCACCGAAGACGGGAGGGCCACTCTCGGGCAGTTCTTC.